This TCR beta chain was captured by sequencing in a study of blood T cell repertoires in COVID-19. Study-level background: T cells, B-cell-depleted T cells, or PBMCs provided the cDNA or gDNA that served as material.

CDR1 is LGHDT and CDR2 is YNNKEL in the germline V gene (reference sequence). Trimming removed 3 bases from V and 1 base from J, with 6 bases in between. This CDR3 has 13 amino acids. This clone was found once. Assay used: immunoSEQ multiplex PCR; TCRdb lists only in-frame clones, some missing. The data show about 68,000 clones, 85% seen once. The chain has TRBV3-1 (or the pseudogene TRBV3-2) and TRBJ1-1, with D possibly being TRBD1 (5 bases). The sample consisted of peripheral blood. This TCR was sampled from a man in his forties or fifties with acute or convalescent COVID-19. CDR3 residues: CASSHGQNTEAFF. The CDR3 nucleotides read TGTGCCAGCAGCCACGGACAGAACACTGAAGCTTTCTTT.